This entry lists 27 T cell receptor beta chains sequenced from one sample in a study of T cell repertoires in cytomegalovirus infection. TCRdb used MiXCR to reprocess the reads, holding one entry per CDR3 protein. The table records some 800,000 distinct CDR3 sequences, about 27% of them present only once. Their antigens remain unidentified. The sequenced sample was cultured CD8+ T cells from PBMCs, obtained from culture after CMV antigen stimulation. Receptor source: a human donor in good health (CMV status not recorded). Some clones in this sample may be carry-over from other donors' samples.

The gene calls are TRBV10-3 and TRBJ2-5; TRBD1 is a possible D gene (6 bases). The CDR3 runs to 12 residues. V gave up 11 bases and J gave up 4 bases, with 14 bases separating them. Per the germline V gene, CDR1 is ENHRY and CDR2 is SYGVKD. The CDR3 DNA sequence: TGTGCCTCTCGGGACACTCGAGAGACCCAGTACTTC. Translating it yields CASRDTRETQYF.

The count of this clonotype is one. The chain combines TRBV7-8 with TRBJ1-1, with no clear D. The ends were cut back, 4 bases at V and 3 bases at J, with 33 bases in the middle. In germline, CDR1 is SGHVS, CDR2 FQNEAQ. The CDR3 has 21 residues. The CDR3 nucleotides read TGTGCCAGCAGCTCCCTCATCCGTTGGGGTCGAGAACTGGGCCTAGACACTGAAGCTTTCTTT. Protein: CASSSLIRWGRELGLDTEAFF. Drawing the rest from reference TRBV7-8 and TRBJ1-1, the complete variable domain is GAGVSQSPRYKVAKRGQDVALRCDPISGHVSLFWYQQALGQGPEFLTYFQNEAQLDKSGLPSDRFFAERPEGSVSTLKIQRTQQEDSAVYLCASSSLIRWGRELGLDTEAFFGQGTRLTVV.

This clonotype was detected ten times or more. The chain recombines TRBV7-2 with TRBJ1-1, with TRBD1 as a possible D gene (6 bases). CDR1 is SGHTA, CDR2 FQGNSA, per germline. V was clipped by 5 bases and J by 1 base, with 8 bases between them. This CDR3 region has 13 residues. The CDR3 region has the DNA TGTGCCAGCAGCGACAGGCGGAACACTGAAGCTTTCTTT. Amino acid sequence: CASSDRRNTEAFF.

The gene calls are TRBV27 and TRBJ2-7; 7 nucleotides align to TRBD2. The germline gives CDR1 MNHEY, CDR2 SMNVEV (reference sequence). The trim removed 3 bases at V and 4 bases at J, leaving 12 bases unmatched. This CDR3 has 16 residues. CDR3 in amino acids: CASSFGAGTTLYEQYF. The CDR3 nucleotides are TGTGCCAGCAGTTTCGGAGCCGGGACTACATTATACGAGCAGTACTTC.

The rearrangement links TRBV6-6 to TRBJ2-1, with D perhaps TRBD1 (6 bases). Germline values: CDR1 MNHNY, CDR2 SVGAGI (reference sequence). This CDR3 has 15 amino acids. The V end was cut by 6 bases, the J end by 6 bases, with 18 bases between. The CDR3 reads CASSPGVFHANEQFF. The CDR3 region has the DNA TGTGCCAGCAGCCCAGGGGTTTTTCATGCCAATGAGCAGTTCTTC.

This clonotype was counted many times. The chain recombines TRBV12-3 or TRBV12-4 with TRBJ2-7; weak D call: TRBD1 (5 bases). The germline V and J ends were trimmed by 6 bases and 2 bases, with 11 bases remaining between them. The CDR3 extends over 13 amino acids. CDR3 sequence: CASSLGHPYEQYV. CDR3 bases: TGTGCCAGCAGCCTAGGACACCCCTACGAGCAGTACGTC.

This clonotype was detected a few times. The CDR3 DNA reads TGTGCCAGCACGCCACTCGGCTCCTACAATGAGCAGTTCTTC. Protein sequence: CASTPLGSYNEQFF. V gene TRBV6-1 combines with J gene TRBJ2-1; D remains unclear. The CDR3 is made up of 14 amino acids. Deletions cut 7 bases from V and 0 bases from J, with 10 bases between. Germline values: CDR1 MNHNS, CDR2 SASEGT.

The V call is TRBV5-1, the J call TRBJ1-1; 9 bases agree with TRBD1. Trimming removed 3 bases from V and 3 bases from J; junction bases left unmatched: 6. Per the germline V gene, CDR1 is SGHRS and CDR2 is YFSETQ. The CDR3 loop spans 15 amino acids. DNA for the CDR3: TGCGCCAGCAGCTCGGGACAGGGAGGTGACACTGAAGCTTTCTTT. Its translation is CASSSGQGGDTEAFF.

This clonotype came up a few times. Germline and junction disagree at one end, which may indicate a read error. The V gene is TRBV20-1, the J gene TRBJ2-3; no clear D gene. CDR3 length: 17 amino acids. CDR1 and CDR2 (germline): DFQATT, SNEGSKA (reference sequence). CDR3 sequence reads: CSARDPQSHTSTDTQYF. The CDR3 nucleotides are TGCAGTGCTCGAGACCCCCAGAGCCATACTAGCACAGATACGCAGTATTTT.

The rearrangement joins TRBV11-1 to TRBJ1-2, with D possibly being TRBD1 (6 bases). CDR3 length: 12 amino acids. The germline CDR1 and CDR2 sequences are SGHAT and FQDESV (reference sequence). The germline V and J ends were trimmed by 8 bases and 3 bases, with 10 bases remaining between them. The CDR3 region has the DNA TGTGCCAGCGAGGACAGCTACTATGGCTACACCTTC. This encodes CASEDSYYGYTF.

The chain has TRBV6-4 and TRBJ2-5; D uncertain. The V and J ends lost 4 bases and 5 bases respectively, with 23 bases between them. The CDR3 contains 17 residues. Germline V gene data show CDR1 as MRHNA and CDR2 as SNTAGT. The CDR3 DNA is TGTGCCAGCAGTGGACCCCTTCATCGGCTTTTTCCGGAGACCCAGTACTTC. Its translation is CASSGPLHRLFPETQYF.

The rearrangement joins TRBV14 to TRBJ1-2, with a possible D match to TRBD1 (6 bases). Trimming removed 2 bases from V and 4 bases from J, with 14 bases in between. CDR1 and CDR2 from the germline V gene are SGHDN and FVKESK. This CDR3 is 15 amino acids long. The CDR3 bases are TGTGCCAGCAGCCAATTTGGGGGCCACACCTATGGCTACACCTTC. This gives the protein CASSQFGGHTYGYTF.

This chain uses TRBV27 with TRBJ2-7; 11 bases agree with TRBD1. V lost 10 bases and J lost 6; bases outside the gene matches: 5. The V gene's germline CDR1 is MNHEY and CDR2 SMNVEV (reference sequence). The CDR3 consists of 12 residues. The CDR3 DNA reads TGTGCCACCGGGACAGGGGGACGCGAGCAGTACTTC. Translation: CATGTGGREQYF.

This clonotype appeared once. The chain has TRBV15 and TRBJ2-3; 7 bases fit TRBD1. Germline V gives CDR1 LNHNV, CDR2 YYDKDF (reference sequence). CDR3 size: 14 residues. After removal of 8 bases from V and 0 bases from J, the junction contained 5 bases not matched to a gene. The CDR3 protein is CATRTGPSTDTQYF. CDR3 nucleotide sequence: TGTGCCACCCGGACAGGACCGAGCACAGATACGCAGTATTTT.

The table lists this clonotype with a few counts. This chain uses TRBV7-9 with TRBJ1-1, with a tentative D call TRBD1 (6 bases). Trimming cost V 3 bases and J 8 bases, with 16 bases left between them. From germline, CDR1 is SEHNR and CDR2 FQNEAQ (reference sequence). This CDR3 spans 14 amino acids. The CDR3 sequence is CASSFSVTGPEAFF. In nucleotides, the CDR3 is TGTGCCAGCAGCTTTAGCGTTACAGGGCCCGAAGCTTTCTTT.

The rearrangement links TRBV27 to TRBJ1-1, with TRBD1 matching 7 bases. With V trimmed by 5 bases and J by 8 bases, 8 bases remained unmatched. CDR1 and CDR2 (germline): MNHEY, SMNVEV (reference sequence). The CDR3 runs to 13 residues. In DNA form, the CDR3 reads TGTGCCAGCAGTAACCGACAGGGCGAGGAAGCTTTCTTT. Its protein is CASSNRQGEEAFF.

This clonotype was seen more than once but under ten times. The chain has TRBV20-1 and TRBJ2-2; TRBD1 matches 7 bases. The germline gives CDR1 DFQATT, CDR2 SNEGSKA (reference sequence). With V trimmed by 3 bases and J by 5 bases, 3 bases remained unmatched. The CDR3 totals 13 residues. The CDR3 region has the DNA TGCAGTGCTAGCCCGACAGGGACCGGGGAGCTGTTTTTT. Its translation is CSASPTGTGELFF.

For this clonotype: One end of the junction is discordant with germline, which a read error may explain. This chain joins TRBV5-5 and TRBJ2-1; D may match TRBD1 or TRBD2 (6 bases each). In germline, CDR1 is SGHKS, CDR2 YYEKEE (reference sequence). The CDR3 length is 15 residues. CDR3 in DNA: TGTGCCAGCAGCTTGCTCGGAGGGGGGTACAATGAGCAGTGCTTC. Amino acids: CASSLLGGGYNEQCF.

The rearrangement links TRBV4-1 to TRBJ1-1; no clear D gene. Germline V gives CDR1 MGHRA, CDR2 YSYEKL. The V gene lost 2 bases and the J gene lost 3 bases, with 10 bases spanning the gap. CDR3 length: 14 residues. CDR3 nucleotides: TGCGCCAGCAGCCAATTATGGGGAGACACTGAAGCTTTCTTT. It yields the protein CASSQLWGDTEAFF.

This clonotype has a handful of counts. This chain uses TRBV5-6 with TRBJ1-1; TRBD1 aligns across 7 bases. J was trimmed by 5 bases and V by 0 bases; bases with no gene match: 7. Per germline, CDR1 SGHDT and CDR2 YYEEEE. The CDR3 length is 15 residues. CDR3 region: CASSLDDIRGTEAFF. In DNA, the CDR3 is TGTGCCAGCAGCTTGGATGACATCAGGGGGACTGAAGCTTTCTTT.

This clonotype came up a few times. V usage is TRBV2 and J usage is TRBJ2-7; unclear D gene. Germline V gene lookup returns CDR1 SNHLY and CDR2 FYNNEI. V lost 3 bases and J lost 1, with 16 bases in between. The CDR3 length is 16 residues. This chain's CDR3 is CASSDSGGGRSYEQYV. For the CDR3, the DNA is TGTGCCAGCAGTGATTCAGGCGGTGGTCGGTCCTACGAGCAGTACGTC.

The chain is built from TRBV27 and TRBJ1-5, with 9 bases that match TRBD1. The trim removed 0 bases at V and 6 bases at J, leaving 12 bases unmatched. The CDR3 runs to 18 residues. Germline CDR1 MNHEY, CDR2 SMNVEV (reference sequence). The CDR3: CASSLSKSGTGRGQPQHF. The CDR3 coding sequence is TGTGCCAGCAGTTTATCGAAGTCCGGGACAGGGAGGGGTCAGCCCCAGCATTTT.

V usage is TRBV5-5 and J usage is TRBJ2-7, with D perhaps TRBD1 (5 bases). The CDR3 sequence is 15 residues long. Germline V CDR1 and CDR2: SGHKS, YYEKEE (reference sequence). V was clipped by 0 bases and J by 0 bases, with 10 bases between them. Here the CDR3 reads CASSLAVTDSYEQYF. CDR3 in DNA: TGTGCCAGCAGCTTGGCCGTGACAGACTCCTACGAGCAGTACTTC.

This clonotype was found many times. The rearrangement uses TRBV10-1 and TRBJ2-3; D possibly corresponds to TRBD2 (5 bases). V was trimmed by 1 base and J by 1 base, leaving 12 bases between them. In germline, CDR1 is WNHNN, CDR2 SYGVQD (reference sequence). The CDR3 length is 16 residues. In nucleotides, the CDR3 is TGCGCCAGCAGTGAGTTGGTGAAGGGAGGCACAGATACGCAGTATTTT. As protein: CASSELVKGGTDTQYF.

This clonotype appeared a few times. This chain connects TRBV6-1 to TRBJ1-5; possibly TRBD1 for D (5 bases). This CDR3 is built from 14 residues. V was shortened by 2 bases and J by 7 bases, with 12 bases between the two germline ends. Germline assignment: CDR1 MNHNS and CDR2 SASEGT. The CDR3 bases are TGTGCCAGCAGTGAACGGAGGGGAGACCAGCCCCAGCATTTT. It codes for CASSERRGDQPQHF.

This clonotype was found a few times. V is TRBV4-1 and J is TRBJ1-1; unclear D gene. This CDR3 is built from 13 residues. Germline lookup yields CDR1 MGHRA and CDR2 YSYEKL. The germline V and J ends were trimmed by 1 base and 6 bases, with 9 bases remaining between them. DNA for the CDR3: TGCGCCAGCAGCCAAGCATTTTGGGCTGAAGCTTTCTTT. Its protein is CASSQAFWAEAFF.

The sample holds a few counts of this clonotype. The gene calls are TRBV6-2 or TRBV6-3 and TRBJ2-1; unclear D gene. The CDR3 sequence is 16 residues long. The germline gives CDR1 MNHEY, CDR2 SVGEGT. The V end was cut by 0 bases, the J end by 3 bases, with 12 bases between. For the CDR3, the DNA is TGTGCCAGCAGTTACTCGAGCCGGCAGGACTACAATGAGCAGTTCTTC. This encodes CASSYSSRQDYNEQFF.